There are a few counts of the clone carrying this T cell receptor (beta chain). Antigen: not known. Investigators prepared the TCR beta libraries by applying iRepertoire HTBI primers and Arm-PCR of CDR3 regions. One entry per CDR3 protein, called by TCRdb with MiXCR from the multiplex PCR reads. Here the sample spans 400,000 to 500,000 distinct CDR3 sequences, over 12% being singletons. This entry is derived from a study of regulatory T cells in long-lasting Graves disease. The wider study: The antithyroid drugs taken by newly diagnosed Graves' patients had been used for under 3 months.

Study-wide findings and caveats: Study of thyroid tissue was not done, with only peripheral blood studied.

Time point: newly diagnosed GD, antithyroid drugs for less than 3 months. TCR sequences were obtained from RNA taken from PBMCs. Doctors identified Graves' disease using the American Thyroid Association guidelines. A further study also used this sample, focusing on T cells in Graves' hyperthyroidism and ophthalmopathy. From that second work: Uncontrolled infection, other autoimmune disease, pregnancy or lactation barred patients from enrollment.

Material: peripheral blood mononuclear cells (PBMCs), obtained at new diagnosis, from a patient treated with antithyroid drugs. The source of this sequence is a woman aged 40 to 50 with Graves disease.

The CDR3 spells CSVGSVHNEQFF. The CDR3 nucleotides are TGCAGCGTAGGTAGCGTTCACAATGAGCAGTTCTTC. The chain carries TRBV29-1 and TRBJ2-1; a possible D gene is TRBD2 (5 bases). CDR3 length equals 12 residues. The V end lost 6 bases, the J end lost 5 bases, and 11 bases lay between the germline ends. The germline CDR1 and CDR2 sequences are SQVTM and ANQGSEA.